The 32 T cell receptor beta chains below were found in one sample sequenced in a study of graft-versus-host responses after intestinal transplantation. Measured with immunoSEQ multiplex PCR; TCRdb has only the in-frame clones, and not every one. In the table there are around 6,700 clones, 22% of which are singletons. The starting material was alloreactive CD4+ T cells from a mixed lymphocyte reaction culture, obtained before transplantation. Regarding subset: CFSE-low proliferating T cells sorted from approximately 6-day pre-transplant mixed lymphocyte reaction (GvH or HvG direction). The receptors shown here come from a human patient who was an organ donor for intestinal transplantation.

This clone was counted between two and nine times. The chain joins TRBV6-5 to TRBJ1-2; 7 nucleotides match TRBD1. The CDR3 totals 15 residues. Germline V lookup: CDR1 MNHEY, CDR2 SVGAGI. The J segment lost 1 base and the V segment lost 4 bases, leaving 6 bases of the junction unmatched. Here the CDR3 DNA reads TGTGCCAGCAGTTCCACAGGGGTCTATAACTATGGCTACACCTTC. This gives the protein CASSSTGVYNYGYTF.

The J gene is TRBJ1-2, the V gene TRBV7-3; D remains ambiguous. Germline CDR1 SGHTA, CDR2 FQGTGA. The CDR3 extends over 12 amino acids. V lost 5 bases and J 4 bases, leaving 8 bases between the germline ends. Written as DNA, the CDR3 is TGTGCCAGCAGCCCCGGTGGCTATGGCTACACCTTC. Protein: CASSPGGYGYTF.

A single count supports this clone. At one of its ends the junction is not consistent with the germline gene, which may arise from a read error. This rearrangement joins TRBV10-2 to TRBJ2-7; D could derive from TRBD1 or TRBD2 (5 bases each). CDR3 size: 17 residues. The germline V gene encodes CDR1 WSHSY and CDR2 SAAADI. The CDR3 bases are TGCGCCAGCAGTGAGTTCGAGTTGTGGGGGAGCTCCTACGAGCGGTACTTC. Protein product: CASSEFELWGSSYERYF.

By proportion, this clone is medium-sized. As DNA, the CDR3 is TGTGCCAGCAGCCCCAAATCCGTACTAGCGGGGGGAGAGACCCAGTACTTC. It codes for CASSPKSVLAGGETQYF. V is TRBV7-2 and J is TRBJ2-5; 12 positions match TRBD2. Germline CDR1 and CDR2: SGHTA and FQGNSA. The CDR3 has 17 residues. The J segment lost 4 bases and the V segment lost 5 bases, leaving 11 bases of the junction unmatched.

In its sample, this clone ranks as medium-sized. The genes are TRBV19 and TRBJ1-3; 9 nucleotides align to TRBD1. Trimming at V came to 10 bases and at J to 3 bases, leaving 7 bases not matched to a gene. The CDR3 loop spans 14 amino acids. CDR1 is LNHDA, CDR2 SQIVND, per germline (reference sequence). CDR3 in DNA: TGTGCCACTAAACAGGGGGCAGGTGGAAACACCATATATTTT. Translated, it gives CATKQGAGGNTIYF.

The CDR3 DNA is TGCGCCAGCAGCTTGCAGGCTAATTCCTACGAGCAGTACTTC. It translates to CASSLQANSYEQYF. The rearrangement uses TRBV5-1 and TRBJ2-7; D is unclear. Germline CDR1 reads SGHRS; CDR2 reads YFSETQ. Trimming stripped 1 base from V and 1 base from J, with 9 bases between. The length of the CDR3 is 14 residues.

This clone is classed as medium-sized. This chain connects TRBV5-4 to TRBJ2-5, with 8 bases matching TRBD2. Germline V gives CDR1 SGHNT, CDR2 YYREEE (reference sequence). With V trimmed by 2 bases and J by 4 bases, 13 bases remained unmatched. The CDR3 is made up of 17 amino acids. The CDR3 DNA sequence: TGTGCCAGCAGCTTTGGATCACTAGCGGCATCGTCAGAGACCCAGTACTTC. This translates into CASSFGSLAASSETQYF.

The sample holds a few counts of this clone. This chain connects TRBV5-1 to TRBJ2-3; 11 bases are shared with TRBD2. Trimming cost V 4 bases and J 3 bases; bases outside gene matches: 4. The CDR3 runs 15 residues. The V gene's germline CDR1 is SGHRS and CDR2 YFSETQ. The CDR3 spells CASSTLAGATDTQYF. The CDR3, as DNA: TGCGCCAGCAGCACACTAGCGGGGGCAACAGATACGCAGTATTTT.

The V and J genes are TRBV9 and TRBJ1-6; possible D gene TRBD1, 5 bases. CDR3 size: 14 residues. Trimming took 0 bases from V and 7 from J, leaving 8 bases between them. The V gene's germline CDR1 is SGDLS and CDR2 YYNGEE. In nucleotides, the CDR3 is TGTGCCAGCAGCGTAGCAGGGAGGAATTCACCCCTCCACTTT. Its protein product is CASSVAGRNSPLHF.

CDR3 amino acids: CASISYQETQYF. As DNA, the CDR3 is TGTGCCAGTATATCGTACCAAGAGACCCAGTACTTC. The J gene is TRBJ2-5, the V gene TRBV2, with D unresolved. Germline V gene lookup returns CDR1 SNHLY and CDR2 FYNNEI. This CDR3 is built from 12 residues. Deletions cut 9 bases from V and 0 bases from J, with 8 bases between.

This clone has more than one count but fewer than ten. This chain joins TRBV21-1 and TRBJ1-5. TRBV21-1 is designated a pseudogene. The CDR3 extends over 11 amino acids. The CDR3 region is CASSKSQPQHF. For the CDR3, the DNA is TGTGCCAGCAGCAAATCTCAGCCCCAGCATTTT.

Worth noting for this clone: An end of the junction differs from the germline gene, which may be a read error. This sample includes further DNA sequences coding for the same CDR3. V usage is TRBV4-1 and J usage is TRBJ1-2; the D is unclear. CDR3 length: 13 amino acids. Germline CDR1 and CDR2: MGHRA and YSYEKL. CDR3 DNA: TGTGCCAGCAGCCCATCCTCCAACTATGGCTACACCTTC. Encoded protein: CASSPSSNYGYTF.

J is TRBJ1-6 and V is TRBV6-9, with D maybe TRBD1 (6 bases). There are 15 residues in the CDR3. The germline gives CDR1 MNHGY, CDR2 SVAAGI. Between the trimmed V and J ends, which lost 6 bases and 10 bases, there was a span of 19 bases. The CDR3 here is CASSVTGSLGSPLHF. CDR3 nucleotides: TGTGCCAGCAGCGTTACAGGGTCCTTAGGGTCACCCCTCCACTTT.

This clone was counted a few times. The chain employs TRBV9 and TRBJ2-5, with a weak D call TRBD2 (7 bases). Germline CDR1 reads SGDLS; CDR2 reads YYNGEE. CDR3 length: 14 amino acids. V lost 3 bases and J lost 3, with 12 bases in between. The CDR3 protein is CASSALGGEETQYF. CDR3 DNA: TGTGCCAGCAGCGCGCTAGGGGGGGAAGAGACCCAGTACTTC.

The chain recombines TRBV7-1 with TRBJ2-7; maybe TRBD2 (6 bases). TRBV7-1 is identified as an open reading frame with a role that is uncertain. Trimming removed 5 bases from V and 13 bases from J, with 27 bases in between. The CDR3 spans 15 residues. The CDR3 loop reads CASSLAGGGLGGVYF. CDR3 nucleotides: TGTGCCAGCAGCCTAGCCGGGGGAGGCCTCGGGGGTGTCTACTTC.

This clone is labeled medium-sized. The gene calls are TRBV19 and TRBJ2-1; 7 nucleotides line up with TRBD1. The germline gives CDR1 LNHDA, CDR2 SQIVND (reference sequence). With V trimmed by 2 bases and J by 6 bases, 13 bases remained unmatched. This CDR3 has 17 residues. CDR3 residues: CASSISGLQGDINEQFF. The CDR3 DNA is TGTGCCAGTAGTATATCGGGCCTCCAGGGGGACATCAATGAGCAGTTCTTC.

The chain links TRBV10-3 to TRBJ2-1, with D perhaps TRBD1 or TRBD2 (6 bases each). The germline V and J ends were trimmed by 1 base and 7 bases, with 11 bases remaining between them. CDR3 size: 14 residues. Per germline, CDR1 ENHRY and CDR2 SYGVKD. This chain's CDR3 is CAISEYRGRNEQFF. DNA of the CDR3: TGTGCCATCAGTGAGTATAGGGGGAGGAATGAGCAGTTCTTC.

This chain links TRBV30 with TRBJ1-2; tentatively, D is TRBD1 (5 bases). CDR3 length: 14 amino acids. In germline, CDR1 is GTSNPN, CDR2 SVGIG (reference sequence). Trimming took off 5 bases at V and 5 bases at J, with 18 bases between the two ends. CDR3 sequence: CAWSGTTLWYGYTF. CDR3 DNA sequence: TGTGCCTGGTCCGGGACCACCTTGTGGTATGGCTACACCTTC.

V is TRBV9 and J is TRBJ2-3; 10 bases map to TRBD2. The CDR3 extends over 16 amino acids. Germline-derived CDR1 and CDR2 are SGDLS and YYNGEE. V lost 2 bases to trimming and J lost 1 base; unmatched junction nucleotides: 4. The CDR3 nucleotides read TGTGCCAGCAGCGTCGTAGCGGGGGGCCGCACAGATACGCAGTATTTT. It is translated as CASSVVAGGRTDTQYF.

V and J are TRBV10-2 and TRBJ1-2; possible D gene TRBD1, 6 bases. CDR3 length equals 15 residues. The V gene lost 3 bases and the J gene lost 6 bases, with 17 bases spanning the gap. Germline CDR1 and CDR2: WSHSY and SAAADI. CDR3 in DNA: TGCGCCAGCAGTGAACCCAGGGGTTGGGGTAATGGCTACACCTTC. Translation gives CASSEPRGWGNGYTF.

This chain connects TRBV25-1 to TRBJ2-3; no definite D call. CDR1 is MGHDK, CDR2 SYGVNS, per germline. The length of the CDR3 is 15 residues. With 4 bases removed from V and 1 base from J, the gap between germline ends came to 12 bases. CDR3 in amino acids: CASSGSRSGTDTQYF. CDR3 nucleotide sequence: TGTGCCAGCAGTGGGTCAAGATCCGGCACAGATACGCAGTATTTT.

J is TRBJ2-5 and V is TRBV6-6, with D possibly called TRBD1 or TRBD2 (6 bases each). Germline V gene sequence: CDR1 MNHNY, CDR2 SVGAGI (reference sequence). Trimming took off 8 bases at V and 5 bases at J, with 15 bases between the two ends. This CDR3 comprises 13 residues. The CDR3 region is CASLKGGYETQYF. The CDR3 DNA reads TGTGCCAGCCTGAAGGGGGGCTACGAGACCCAGTACTTC.

The CDR3 region has the DNA TGTGCCAGCAGCTTAATCGTACATTCACCCCTCCACTTT. Translated: CASSLIVHSPLHF. V and J are TRBV7-3 and TRBJ1-6; no definite D call. Germline values: CDR1 SGHTA, CDR2 FQGTGA. The V and J ends lost 1 base and 8 bases respectively, with 6 bases between them. The CDR3 extends over 13 amino acids.

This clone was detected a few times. Here the CDR3 reads CASSQDLAGEQFF. The CDR3 DNA reads as TGTGCCAGCAGCCAAGATCTGGCAGGTGAGCAGTTCTTC. V and J are TRBV14 and TRBJ2-1; D not resolved. Germline CDR1 reads SGHDN; CDR2 reads FVKESK. This CDR3 has 13 residues. Trimming pared 0 bases from V and 9 bases from J, leaving 9 bases between. The complete variable domain, with remaining parts taken from reference TRBV14 and TRBJ2-1, reads EAGVTQFPSHSVIEKGQTVTLRCDPISGHDNLYWYRRVMGKEIKFLLHFVKESKQDESGMPNNRFLAERTGGTYSTLKVQPAELEDSGVYFCASSQDLAGEQFFGPGTRLTVL.

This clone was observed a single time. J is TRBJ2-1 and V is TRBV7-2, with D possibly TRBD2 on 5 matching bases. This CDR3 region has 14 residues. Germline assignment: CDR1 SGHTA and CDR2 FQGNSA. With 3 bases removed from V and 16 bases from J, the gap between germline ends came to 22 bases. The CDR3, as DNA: TGTGCCAGCAGCTTGCCCGCGGGCCCCTTTGATCAATTCTTC. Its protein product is CASSLPAGPFDQFF. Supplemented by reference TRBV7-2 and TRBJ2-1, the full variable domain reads GAGVSQSPSNKVTEKGKDVELRCDPISGHTALYWYRQSLGQGLEFLIYFQGNSAPDKSGLPSDRFSAERTGGSVSTLTIQRTQQEDSAVYLCASSLPAGPFDQFFGPGTRLTVL.

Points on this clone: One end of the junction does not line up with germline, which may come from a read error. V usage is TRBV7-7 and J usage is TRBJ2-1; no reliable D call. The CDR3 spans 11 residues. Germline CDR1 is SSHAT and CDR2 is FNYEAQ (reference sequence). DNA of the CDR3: TGTGCTAGCAGCTCCAATAATGAGCAGTTCTTC. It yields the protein CASSSNNEQFF.

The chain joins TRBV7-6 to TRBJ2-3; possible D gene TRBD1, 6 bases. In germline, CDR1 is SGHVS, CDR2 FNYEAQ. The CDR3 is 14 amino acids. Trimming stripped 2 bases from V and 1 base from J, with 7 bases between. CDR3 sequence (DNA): TGTGCCAGCAGCTTAACAGGGCGCACAGATACGCAGTATTTT. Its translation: CASSLTGRTDTQYF. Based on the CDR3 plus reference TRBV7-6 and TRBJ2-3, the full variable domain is GAGVSQSPRYKVTKRGQDVALRCDPISGHVSLYWYRQALGQGPEFLTYFNYEAQQDKSGLPNDRFSAERPEGSISTLTIQRTEQRDSAMYRCASSLTGRTDTQYFGPGTRLTVL.

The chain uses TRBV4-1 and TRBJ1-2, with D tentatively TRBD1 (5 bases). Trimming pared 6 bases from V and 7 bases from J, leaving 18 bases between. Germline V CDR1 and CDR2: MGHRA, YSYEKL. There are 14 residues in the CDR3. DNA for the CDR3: TGCGCCAGCAGTCGAGGGGACCGGGGATCTGGCTACACCTTC. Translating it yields CASSRGDRGSGYTF.

The CDR3 bases are TGTGCCAGTAGTCCCCCCACGGACAGACTTAATCAGCCCCAGCATTTT. Its protein is CASSPPTDRLNQPQHF. V gene TRBV19 combines with J gene TRBJ1-5; possibly TRBD1 for D (6 bases). V was pared by 5 bases and J by 4 bases, with 18 bases between. The CDR3 is 16 residues long. The germline V gene encodes CDR1 LNHDA and CDR2 SQIVND (reference sequence).

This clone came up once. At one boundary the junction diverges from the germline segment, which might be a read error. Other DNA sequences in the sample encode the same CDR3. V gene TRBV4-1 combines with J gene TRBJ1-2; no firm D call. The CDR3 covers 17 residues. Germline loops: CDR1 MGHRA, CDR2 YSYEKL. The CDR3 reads CASSGKGQNRKTYGYTF. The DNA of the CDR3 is TGCGCCAGCAGCGGGAAAGGCCAGAACCGAAAGACCTATGGTTACACCTTC.

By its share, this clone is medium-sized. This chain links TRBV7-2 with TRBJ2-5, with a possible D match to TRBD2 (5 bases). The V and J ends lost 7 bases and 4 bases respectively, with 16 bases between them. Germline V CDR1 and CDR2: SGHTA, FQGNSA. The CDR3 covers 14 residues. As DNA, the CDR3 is TGTGCCAGCACCGTGGCCAGTCGGGGAGAGACCCAGTACTTC. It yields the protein CASTVASRGETQYF. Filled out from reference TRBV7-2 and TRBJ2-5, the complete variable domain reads GAGVSQSPSNKVTEKGKDVELRCDPISGHTALYWYRQSLGQGLEFLIYFQGNSAPDKSGLPSDRFSAERTGGSVSTLTIQRTQQEDSAVYLCASTVASRGETQYFGPGTRLLVL.

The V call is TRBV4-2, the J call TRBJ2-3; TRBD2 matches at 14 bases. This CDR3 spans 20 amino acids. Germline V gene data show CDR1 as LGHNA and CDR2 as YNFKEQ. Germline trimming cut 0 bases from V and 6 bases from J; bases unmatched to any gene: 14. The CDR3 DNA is TGTGCCAGCAGCCAAGAAAGAATCCCCGGACTAGCGGGGGGATGGGATACGCAGTATTTT. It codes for CASSQERIPGLAGGWDTQYF.